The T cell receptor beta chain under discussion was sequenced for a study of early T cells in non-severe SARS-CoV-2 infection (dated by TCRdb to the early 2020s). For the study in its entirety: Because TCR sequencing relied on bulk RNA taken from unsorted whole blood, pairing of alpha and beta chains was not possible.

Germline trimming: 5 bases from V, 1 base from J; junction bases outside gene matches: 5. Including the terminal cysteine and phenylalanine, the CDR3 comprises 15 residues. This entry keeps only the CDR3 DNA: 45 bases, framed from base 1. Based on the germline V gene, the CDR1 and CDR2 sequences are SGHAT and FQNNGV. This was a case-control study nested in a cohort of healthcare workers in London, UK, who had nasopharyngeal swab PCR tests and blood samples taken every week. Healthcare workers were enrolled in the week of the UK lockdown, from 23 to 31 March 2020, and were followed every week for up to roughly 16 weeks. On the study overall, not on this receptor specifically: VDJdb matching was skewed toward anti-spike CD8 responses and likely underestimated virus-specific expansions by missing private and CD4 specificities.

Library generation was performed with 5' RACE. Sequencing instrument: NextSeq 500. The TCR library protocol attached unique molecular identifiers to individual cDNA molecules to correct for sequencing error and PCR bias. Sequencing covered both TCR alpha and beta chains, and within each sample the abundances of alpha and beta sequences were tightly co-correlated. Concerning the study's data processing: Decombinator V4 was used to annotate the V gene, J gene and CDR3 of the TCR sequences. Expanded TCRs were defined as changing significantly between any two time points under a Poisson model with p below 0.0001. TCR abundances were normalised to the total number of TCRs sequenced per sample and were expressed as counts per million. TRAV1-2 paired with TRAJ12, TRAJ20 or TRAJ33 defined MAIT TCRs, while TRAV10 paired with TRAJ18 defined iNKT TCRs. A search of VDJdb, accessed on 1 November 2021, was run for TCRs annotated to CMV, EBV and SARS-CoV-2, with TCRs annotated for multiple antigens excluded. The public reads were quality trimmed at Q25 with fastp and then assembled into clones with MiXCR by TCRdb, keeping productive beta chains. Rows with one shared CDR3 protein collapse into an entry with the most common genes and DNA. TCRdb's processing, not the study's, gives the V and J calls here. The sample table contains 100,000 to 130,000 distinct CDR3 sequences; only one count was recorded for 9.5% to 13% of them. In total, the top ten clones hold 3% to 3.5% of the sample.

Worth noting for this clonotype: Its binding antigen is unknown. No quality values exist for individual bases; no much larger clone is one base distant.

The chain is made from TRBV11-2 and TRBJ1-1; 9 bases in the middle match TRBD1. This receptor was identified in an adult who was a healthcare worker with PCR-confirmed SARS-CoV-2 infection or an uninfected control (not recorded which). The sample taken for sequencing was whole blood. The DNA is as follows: TGTGCCAGCAGCAGTTGGGACAGGGAGAACACTGAAGCTTTCTTT. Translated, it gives CASSSWDRENTEAFF.